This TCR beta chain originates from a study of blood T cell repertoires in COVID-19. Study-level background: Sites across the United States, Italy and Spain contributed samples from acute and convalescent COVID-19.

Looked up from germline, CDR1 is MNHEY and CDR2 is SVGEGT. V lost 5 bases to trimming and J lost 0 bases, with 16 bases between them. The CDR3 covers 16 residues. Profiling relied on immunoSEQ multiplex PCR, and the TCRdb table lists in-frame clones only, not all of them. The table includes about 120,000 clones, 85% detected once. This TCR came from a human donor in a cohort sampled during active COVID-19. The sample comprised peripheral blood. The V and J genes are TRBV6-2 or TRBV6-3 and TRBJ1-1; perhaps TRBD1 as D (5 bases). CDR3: CASSQGRSSMNTEAFF. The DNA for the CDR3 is TGTGCCAGCAGTCAGGGCAGGAGCAGTATGAACACTGAAGCTTTCTTT.